The present T cell receptor beta chain was sequenced within a study of blood T cell repertoires in COVID-19 (dated by TCRdb to about 2020). For context, the study as a whole: The collaborator samples originated in the United States, Italy and Spain and spanned the acute and convalescent phases of COVID-19. A de-identified subject ID, COVID-19 status, age in years and sex were almost always included in the sample metadata. The samples were drawn from two sources: the first 160 participants of the ongoing ImmuneRACE study, and 1,000 to 1,500 subjects contributed by 6 global collaborators. Subjects who had been exposed to COVID-19, were actively infected with it, or had recovered from it provided the deeply sampled blood TCRbeta repertoires that made up the dataset. The repertoires were released in a freely available public database intended as a resource for research on the immune response to SARS-CoV-2. The material from the prospective study consisted of cDNA or gDNA derived from T cells, B-cell-depleted T cells, or PBMCs. HLA class I and class II types, where available, came from metadata supplied by the sample provider rather than from assay-based typing. The full study reports these points: The quantity of clinical and demographic metadata differed by source and by participant and was supplied without curation.

Whole blood was collected in K2EDTA tubes by collaborating institutions according to the institutions' own protocols. For TCRbeta analysis, collaborators shipped samples as frozen whole blood, isolated PBMCs, or DNA extracted from either of those sample types. Relative to germline, V is missing 4 bases and J is missing 4 bases, with 4 bases of the junction outside any gene match. Sequences SGHRS (CDR1) and YFSETQ (CDR2) are obtained from the germline V gene. The CDR3 spans 14 residues, from the cysteine through the phenylalanine. Only CDR3 DNA remains: 42 bases, in frame from the first base. Note on this clone: The antigen it recognizes is unknown. No much larger clone is present one base from it, and per-base qualities are unavailable.

TCRbeta CDR3 regions were amplified from genomic DNA by means of the immunoSEQ Assay, a bias-controlled multiplex PCR. Concerning the study's data processing: The number of nucleated cells in each sample was estimated by amplification of reference gene primers within the assay. To quantify the absolute abundance of each unique TCRbeta CDR3 rearrangement, sequence reads were collapsed and filtered. For each sample, productive Simpson clonality was calculated by taking the square root of Simpson's diversity index across productive rearrangements. TCRdb retrieved this table from immuneACCESS and kept in-frame rearrangements only. Not all clones are present; in checked studies, unresolved V genes account for under half, and no reason is known for the remainder. D and trimming come from the DNA, and the V and J calls and clone size come from that table. For this sample there are roughly 60,000 clones; 87% appear just once. Together, the top ten hold 10% of the sample.

This TCR was recovered from a human donor with acute or convalescent COVID-19. The donor label of this sample is uncertain. The material sequenced was peripheral blood. The chain was built from TRBV5-1 and TRBJ2-3, with 9 middle bases fitting TRBD1. The CDR3 region has the sequence CASSGDRVSDTQYF. Here is the DNA: TGCGCCAGCAGCGGGGACAGGGTTTCAGATACGCAGTATTTT. Where the CDR3 stops, the reference TRBV5-1 and TRBJ2-3 genes take over; the full variable domain is KAGVTQTPRYLIKTRGQQVTLSCSPISGHRSVSWYQQTPGQGLQFLFEYFSETQRNKGNFPGRFSGRQFSNSRSEMNVSTLELGDSALYLCASSGDRVSDTQYFGPGTRLTVL.